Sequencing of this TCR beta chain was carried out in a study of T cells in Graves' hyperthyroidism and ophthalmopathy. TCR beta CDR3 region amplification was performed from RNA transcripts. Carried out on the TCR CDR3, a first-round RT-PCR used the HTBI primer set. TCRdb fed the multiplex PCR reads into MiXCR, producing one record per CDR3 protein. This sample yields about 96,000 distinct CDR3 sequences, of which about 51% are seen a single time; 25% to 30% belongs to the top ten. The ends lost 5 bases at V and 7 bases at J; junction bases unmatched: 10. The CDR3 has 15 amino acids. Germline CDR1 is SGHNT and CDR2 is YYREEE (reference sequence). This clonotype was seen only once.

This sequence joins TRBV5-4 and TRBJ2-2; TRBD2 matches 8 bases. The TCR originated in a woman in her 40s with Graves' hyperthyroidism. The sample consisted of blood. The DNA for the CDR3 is TGTGCCAGCAGTTACTTGAGCGGGAGAGTCGGGGAGCTGTTTTTT. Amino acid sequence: CASSYLSGRVGELFF.